This T cell receptor (beta chain) was recovered during a study of siplizumab effects on memory and regulatory T cells. Measured with immunoSEQ multiplex PCR; TCRdb has only the in-frame clones, and not every one. The data hold approximately 92,000 clones, with just under 95% observed a single time. Sequencing used non-Treg CD4+ T cells sorted from blood. This TCR came from a human donor in good health.

The CDR3 reads CASSLDGTGGRQAFF. The CDR3 DNA is TGTGCCAGCAGCTTAGACGGGACAGGGGGGAGGCAAGCTTTCTTT. The gene calls are TRBV7-2 and TRBJ1-1, with TRBD1 matching over 11 bases. Trimming took 1 base from V and 9 from J; bases not matched to a gene: 7. Germline-derived CDR1 and CDR2 are SGHTA and FQGNSA. This CDR3 spans 15 amino acids.